This TCR beta chain is from a study of blood T cell repertoires in COVID-19. Background on the study: The analysed material was cDNA or gDNA that came from T cells, B-cell-depleted T cells, or PBMCs.

V shed 4 bases and J 4 bases; nucleotides not matched to a gene: 13. Germline CDR1 and CDR2: SNHLY and FYNNEI. The CDR3 runs to 17 residues. Seattle enrolled patients during active infection and tracked them longitudinally. Per the original methods: Counts of nucleated cells, estimated from reference gene primer amplification, were obtained. Sequencing was performed with immunoSEQ multiplex PCR; in TCRdb, only in-frame clones are kept and a portion is missing. The V and J calls and clone size were taken over from that table, and D and trimming were inferred from the DNA. Of under 250,000 clones in the sample, approximately 88% are singletons; the top ten hold about 6.7%.

This chain joins TRBV2 and TRBJ1-2, with 9 bases aligning to TRBD1. The sequenced sample consisted of peripheral blood. The TCR sequence derives from a woman in her thirties with COVID-19, enrolled during active disease. The chain's CDR3 is CASSGRDRERRVYGYTF. The DNA of the CDR3 is TGTGCCAGCAGTGGCCGGGACAGGGAGAGGAGGGTCTATGGCTACACCTTC. Using reference TRBV2 and TRBJ1-2 for the parts outside the CDR3, the full variable domain is EPEVTQTPSHQVTQMGQEVILRCVPISNHLYFYWYRQILGQKVEFLVSFYNNEISEKSEIFDDQFSVERPDGSNFTLKIRSTKLEDSAMYFCASSGRDRERRVYGYTFGSGTRLTVV.